The rows below give T cell receptor beta chains drawn from one sample of a study of breast tumors, draining lymph nodes, adjacent tissues. TCRdb used MiXCR to reprocess the multiplex PCR reads, holding one entry per CDR3 protein. In the table there are 50,000 to 75,000 distinct CDR3 sequences, less than 75% of which are singletons. Material for sequencing was breast tumor tissue. The receptors originated from a female donor with breast cancer. Some clones in this sample may be carry-over from other donors' samples. Each CDR3 is given with its conserved first and last residue. D genes are given only for firm matches. Expanded clones get a size class; other rows say once, few or many, or leave the size out.

V gene: TRBV7-2; clone size: -; J gene: TRBJ1-1; D gene: TRBD1; CDR3 protein: CASSATGVGEALF; CDR3 DNA: TGTGCCAGCAGCGCCACAGGGGTTGGTGAAGCCCTCTTT
V gene: TRBV27; clone size: many; J gene: TRBJ2-3; D gene: TRBD2; CDR3 protein: CASSLKAGGPDTQYF; CDR3 DNA: TGTGCCAGCAGTTTAAAAGCGGGAGGTCCAGATACGCAGTATTTT
V gene: TRBV5-5; clone size: -; J gene: TRBJ2-5; D gene: -; CDR3 protein: CASSLDIHKETQYF; CDR3 DNA: TGTGCCAGCAGCTTGGACATCCATAAAGAGACCCAGTACTTC
V gene: TRBV7-3; clone size: -; J gene: TRBJ2-2; D gene: -; CDR3 protein: CASSLLGGNTGELFF; CDR3 DNA: TGTGCCAGCAGCTTACTCGGGGGGAACACCGGGGAGCTGTTTTTT
V gene: TRBV20-1; clone size: -; J gene: TRBJ1-2; D gene: -; CDR3 protein: CSALPPTEIYGYTF; CDR3 DNA: TGCAGTGCCCTACCCCCGACAGAAATCTATGGCTACACCTTC
V gene: TRBV7-8; clone size: medium-sized; J gene: TRBJ2-1; D gene: -; CDR3 protein: CASSPQGYNEQFF; CDR3 DNA: TGTGCCAGCAGCCCCCAGGGATACAATGAGCAGTTCTTC
V gene: TRBV12-3/TRBV12-4; clone size: many; J gene: TRBJ1-2; D gene: -; CDR3 protein: CASSLDSRYGYTF; CDR3 DNA: TGTGCCAGCAGTTTAGACAGTCGGTATGGCTACACCTTC
V gene: TRBV2; clone size: -; J gene: TRBJ2-2; D gene: -; CDR3 protein: CASSEIGTGELFF; CDR3 DNA: TGTGCCAGCAGTGAAATCGGGACCGGGGAGCTGTTTTTT
V gene: TRBV7-2; clone size: -; J gene: TRBJ2-7; D gene: -; CDR3 protein: CASSLGTLNSYEQYF; CDR3 DNA: TGTGCCAGCAGCTTAGGAACCTTGAACTCCTACGAGCAGTACTTC
V gene: TRBV5-6; clone size: -; J gene: TRBJ1-2; D gene: -; CDR3 protein: CASSPVAAGALKGYTF; CDR3 DNA: TGTGCCAGCAGCCCCGTGGCAGCGGGCGCGTTAAAGGGCTACACCTTC
V gene: TRBV20-1; clone size: -; J gene: TRBJ1-6; D gene: -; CDR3 protein: CSARESERPLHF; CDR3 DNA: TGCAGTGCTAGAGAGTCCGAGAGGCCCCTCCACTTT
V gene: TRBV7-8; clone size: -; J gene: TRBJ2-3; D gene: -; CDR3 protein: CASSSDPGTDTQYF; CDR3 DNA: TGTGCCAGCAGCTCCGACCCAGGAACAGATACGCAGTATTTT
V gene: TRBV7-9; clone size: -; J gene: TRBJ2-7; D gene: TRBD2; CDR3 protein: CASSAGLAGAAYEQYF; CDR3 DNA: TGTGCCAGCAGTGCGGGGCTAGCGGGAGCCGCCTACGAGCAGTACTTC
V gene: TRBV5-4; clone size: once; J gene: TRBJ2-1; D gene: -; CDR3 protein: CASSLGGGGRGNEQFF; CDR3 DNA: TGTGCCAGCAGCTTAGGGGGCGGGGGACGGGGCAATGAGCAGTTCTTC
V gene: TRBV3-1; clone size: -; J gene: TRBJ1-6; D gene: TRBD1; CDR3 protein: CASSQEDRAYNSPLHF; CDR3 DNA: TGTGCCAGCAGCCAGGAGGACAGGGCCTATAATTCACCCCTCCACTTT
V gene: TRBV5-6; clone size: -; J gene: TRBJ2-7; D gene: TRBD1; CDR3 protein: CASSVFFAWTGREYEQYF; CDR3 DNA: TGTGCCAGCAGCGTCTTCTTTGCGTGGACAGGACGTGAATACGAGCAGTACTTC
V gene: TRBV12-3/TRBV12-4; clone size: -; J gene: TRBJ2-5; D gene: TRBD1; CDR3 protein: CASQGQLGQETQYF; CDR3 DNA: TGTGCCAGCCAGGGACAGTTAGGACAAGAGACCCAGTACTTC
V gene: TRBV5-1; clone size: many; J gene: TRBJ2-3; D gene: -; CDR3 protein: CASSLSVTDTQYF; CDR3 DNA: TGCGCCAGCAGCTTGTCTGTCACAGATACGCAGTATTTT
V gene: TRBV4-1; clone size: -; J gene: TRBJ1-2; D gene: -; CDR3 protein: CASSQSGRGHRGYTF; CDR3 DNA: TGCGCCAGCAGCCAAAGTGGGAGAGGGCATCGGGGCTACACCTTC
V gene: TRBV5-6; clone size: many; J gene: TRBJ2-7; D gene: -; CDR3 protein: CASSLDRAPSYEQYF; CDR3 DNA: TGTGCCAGCAGCTTGGACAGGGCCCCTTCCTACGAGCAGTACTTC
V gene: TRBV18; clone size: many; J gene: TRBJ2-5; D gene: TRBD1; CDR3 protein: CASSPPGQGGETQYF; CDR3 DNA: TGTGCCAGCTCACCACCCGGACAGGGAGGAGAGACCCAGTACTTC
V gene: TRBV2; clone size: -; J gene: TRBJ1-5; D gene: TRBD1; CDR3 protein: CASSPSGGDRPRHF; CDR3 DNA: TGTGCCAGCAGTCCTTCAGGGGGCGATCGGCCCCGGCATTTT
V gene: TRBV20-1; clone size: -; J gene: TRBJ2-1; D gene: TRBD2; CDR3 protein: CSAPERERINEQFF; CDR3 DNA: TGCAGTGCCCCCGAGCGGGAGAGGATCAATGAGCAGTTCTTC
V gene: TRBV24-1; clone size: few; J gene: TRBJ1-2; D gene: -; CDR3 protein: CATSDGRSYGYTF; CDR3 DNA: TGTGCCACCAGTGATGGAAGGAGCTATGGCTACACCTTC
V gene: TRBV6-6; clone size: -; J gene: TRBJ2-4; D gene: -; CDR3 protein: CASSHSAGATKNIQYF; CDR3 DNA: TGTGCCAGCAGTCACTCTGCAGGAGCAACCAAAAACATTCAGTACTTC
V gene: TRBV7-8; clone size: -; J gene: TRBJ2-2; D gene: -; CDR3 protein: CASSLVGGGNTGELFF; CDR3 DNA: TGTGCCAGCAGCTTAGTGGGGGGTGGAAACACCGGGGAGCTGTTTTTT
V gene: TRBV6-4; clone size: -; J gene: TRBJ2-2; D gene: -; CDR3 protein: CASSHSTGRGGELFF; CDR3 DNA: TGTGCCAGCAGTCACTCCACAGGGAGGGGCGGGGAGCTGTTTTTT
V gene: TRBV9; clone size: -; J gene: TRBJ1-3; D gene: -; CDR3 protein: CASSPTGLGNTIYF; CDR3 DNA: TGTGCCAGCAGCCCAACAGGGCTAGGGAACACCATATATTTT
V gene: TRBV7-9; clone size: -; J gene: TRBJ1-6; D gene: -; CDR3 protein: CASSPPPPLHF; CDR3 DNA: TGTGCCAGCAGCCCCCCCCCACCCCTCCACTTC
V gene: TRBV7-2; clone size: -; J gene: TRBJ2-3; D gene: -; CDR3 protein: CASSPGPAADTQYF; CDR3 DNA: TGTGCCAGCAGCCCCGGACCAGCGGCTGATACGCAGTATTTT
V gene: TRBV28; clone size: -; J gene: TRBJ2-7; D gene: TRBD1; CDR3 protein: CASLRQGAYEQYF; CDR3 DNA: TGTGCCAGCCTGAGACAGGGGGCCTACGAGCAGTACTTC
V gene: TRBV29-1; clone size: -; J gene: TRBJ2-7; D gene: -; CDR3 protein: CSVGSYEQYF; CDR3 DNA: TGCAGCGTTGGATCGTACGAGCAGTACTTC
V gene: TRBV20-1; clone size: -; J gene: TRBJ1-5; D gene: -; CDR3 protein: CSTRVRRKATQPQHF; CDR3 DNA: TGCAGTACTAGAGTTCGACGGAAGGCCACTCAGCCCCAGCATTTT
V gene: TRBV7-9; clone size: -; J gene: TRBJ1-2; D gene: -; CDR3 protein: CASSIYLCSVGGDFYGYTF; CDR3 DNA: -
V gene: TRBV28; clone size: -; J gene: TRBJ2-6; D gene: TRBD1; CDR3 protein: CASRLDRAGANVLTF; CDR3 DNA: TGTGCCAGCAGACTCGACAGGGCCGGGGCCAACGTCCTGACTTTC
V gene: TRBV12-3/TRBV12-4; clone size: many; J gene: TRBJ2-1; D gene: TRBD2; CDR3 protein: CASTGTGGDYNEQFF; CDR3 DNA: TGTGCCAGCACTGGGACCGGGGGGGATTACAATGAGCAGTTCTTC
V gene: TRBV3-1; clone size: -; J gene: TRBJ2-7; D gene: -; CDR3 protein: CASSQGPGDGYEQYF; CDR3 DNA: TGTGCCAGCAGTCAGGGACCTGGGGATGGCTACGAGCAGTACTTC
V gene: TRBV7-9; clone size: many; J gene: TRBJ2-3; D gene: -; CDR3 protein: CASSQDRGGGNTQYF; CDR3 DNA: TGTGCCAGCAGCCAAGACCGTGGGGGTGGGAATACGCAGTATTTT
V gene: TRBV29-1; clone size: few; J gene: TRBJ2-3; D gene: -; CDR3 protein: CSVEVWDGDTDTQYF; CDR3 DNA: TGCAGCGTTGAAGTTTGGGACGGCGACACAGATACGCAGTATTTT
V gene: TRBV29-1; clone size: -; J gene: TRBJ2-2; D gene: TRBD1; CDR3 protein: CSVYDATGWGNTGELFF; CDR3 DNA: TGCAGCGTCTACGATGCGACAGGGTGGGGGAACACCGGGGAGCTGTTTTTT
V gene: TRBV9; clone size: -; J gene: TRBJ1-5; D gene: -; CDR3 protein: CASSVGGLGQPQHF; CDR3 DNA: TGTGCCAGCAGCGTAGGGGGGCTAGGTCAGCCCCAGCATTTT
V gene: TRBV5-5; clone size: many; J gene: TRBJ2-6; D gene: -; CDR3 protein: CASSRQASSGANVLTF; CDR3 DNA: TGTGCCAGCAGTCGACAGGCCTCCTCTGGGGCCAACGTCCTGACTTTC
V gene: TRBV2; clone size: -; J gene: TRBJ2-2; D gene: TRBD1; CDR3 protein: CASSRQGNTGELSF; CDR3 DNA: TGTGCCAGCAGTAGACAGGGGAACACCGGGGAGCTGTCTTTT
V gene: TRBV5-5; clone size: -; J gene: TRBJ2-5; D gene: TRBD2; CDR3 protein: CASTWGLGGETQYF; CDR3 DNA: TGTGCCAGCACCTGGGGACTAGGTGGAGAGACCCAGTACTTC
V gene: TRBV2; clone size: -; J gene: TRBJ2-5; D gene: TRBD2; CDR3 protein: CASRRTSEVGTQYF; CDR3 DNA: TGTGCCAGCAGGAGGACTAGCGAGGTCGGGACCCAGTACTTC
V gene: TRBV5-1; clone size: -; J gene: TRBJ2-3; D gene: -; CDR3 protein: CATRVSSPNTQYF; CDR3 DNA: TGCGCCACCAGGGTCTCCTCACCCAATACGCAGTATTTT
V gene: TRBV20-1; clone size: many; J gene: TRBJ2-1; D gene: TRBD2; CDR3 protein: CSALPPRRERDEQFF; CDR3 DNA: TGCAGTGCTCTACCCCCACGGCGGGAGCGGGATGAGCAGTTCTTC
V gene: TRBV4-1; clone size: many; J gene: TRBJ2-7; D gene: -; CDR3 protein: CASSQEGGEQYF; CDR3 DNA: TGCGCCAGCAGCCAAGAAGGGGGGGAGCAGTACTTC
V gene: TRBV6-1; clone size: -; J gene: TRBJ1-5; D gene: -; CDR3 protein: CASSEGPRVRYEHF; CDR3 DNA: TGTGCCAGCAGTGAAGGCCCCCGGGTACGCTACGAGCATTTT
V gene: TRBV7-9; clone size: -; J gene: TRBJ2-3; D gene: TRBD2; CDR3 protein: CASSARESSGRTDTQYF; CDR3 DNA: TGTGCCAGCAGTGCTAGAGAGTCTAGCGGGAGAACAGATACGCAGTATTTT
V gene: TRBV5-6; clone size: many; J gene: TRBJ2-7; D gene: -; CDR3 protein: CASSYFDEQYF; CDR3 DNA: TGTGCCAGCAGTTATTTCGACGAGCAGTACTTC
V gene: TRBV30; clone size: -; J gene: TRBJ2-3; D gene: TRBD1; CDR3 protein: CAWSVGDRSPSQYF; CDR3 DNA: TGTGCCTGGAGTGTAGGGGACAGGTCCCCTTCGCAGTATTTT
V gene: TRBV5-1; clone size: few; J gene: TRBJ2-7; D gene: TRBD2; CDR3 protein: CASSFSQRAGEGEQYF; CDR3 DNA: TGCGCCAGCAGCTTCTCGCAGCGAGCGGGAGAGGGTGAGCAGTACTTC
V gene: TRBV20-1; clone size: -; J gene: TRBJ1-5; D gene: TRBD1; CDR3 protein: CSASWTGVLAQPQHF; CDR3 DNA: TGCAGTGCTAGCTGGACAGGGGTCCTCGCTCAGCCCCAGCATTTT